This T cell receptor (beta chain) was captured by sequencing in a study of T cell repertoires in aging, cancer and after chemotherapy. Overall study: Donor ages fell into six groups from 30 or younger up to 70 or older. Around 8.8 million TCR reads made up the full dataset. Overall study results and limits: In healthy donors, age-related TCR diversity loss mainly reflected lost richness. Age-matched healthy donors had significantly more diverse, less clonal blood TCR repertoires than untreated cancer patients.

Per germline, CDR1 SGHRS and CDR2 YFSETQ. CDR3 length equals 15 residues. A mixed TRB-A/B primer pool amplified rearranged TRB by multiplex touch-down PCR. TCRdb reanalysed the multiplex PCR reads using MiXCR and keeps one entry per CDR3 protein. The sample lists 10,000 to 13,000 distinct CDR3 sequences, roughly a quarter occurring once. TCR beta rearrangements were amplified from peripheral blood genomic DNA. Only a few counts were recorded for this clonotype. Its antigen is still unknown. A read error may account for a junction end that differs from germline. The sequence came from a human donor in good health. The chain uses TRBV5-1 and TRBJ2-7; TRBD2 agrees at 11 bases. Sequenced sample: blood. The CDR3 is CASSPWVAGGAEQYF. The CDR3 bases are TGTGCCAGCAGCCCTTGGGTAGCGGGGGGGGCCGAGCAGTACTTC.